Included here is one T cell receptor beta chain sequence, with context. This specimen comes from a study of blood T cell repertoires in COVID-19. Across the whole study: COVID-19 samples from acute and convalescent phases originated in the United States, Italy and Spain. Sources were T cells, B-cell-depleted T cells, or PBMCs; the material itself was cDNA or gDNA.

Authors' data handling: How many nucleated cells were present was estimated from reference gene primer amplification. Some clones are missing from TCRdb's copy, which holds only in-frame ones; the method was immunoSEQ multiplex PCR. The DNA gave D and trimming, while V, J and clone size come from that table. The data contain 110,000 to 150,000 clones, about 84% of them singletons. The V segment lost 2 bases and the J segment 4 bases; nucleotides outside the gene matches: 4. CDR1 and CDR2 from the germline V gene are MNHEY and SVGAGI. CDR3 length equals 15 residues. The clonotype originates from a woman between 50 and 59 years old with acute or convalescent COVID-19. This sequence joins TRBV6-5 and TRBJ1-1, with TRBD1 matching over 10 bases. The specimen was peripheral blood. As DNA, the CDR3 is TGTGCCAGCAGTTACAGGGACAGGGGTGGCACTGAAGCTTTCTTT. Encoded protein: CASSYRDRGGTEAFF.